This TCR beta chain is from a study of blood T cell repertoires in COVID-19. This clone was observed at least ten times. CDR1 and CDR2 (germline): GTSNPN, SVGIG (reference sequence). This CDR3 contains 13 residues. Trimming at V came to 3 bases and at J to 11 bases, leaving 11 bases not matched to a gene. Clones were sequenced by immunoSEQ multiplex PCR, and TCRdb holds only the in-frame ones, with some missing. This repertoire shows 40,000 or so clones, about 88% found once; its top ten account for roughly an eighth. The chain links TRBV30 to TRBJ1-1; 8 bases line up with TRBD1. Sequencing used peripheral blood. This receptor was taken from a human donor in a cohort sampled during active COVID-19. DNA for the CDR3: TGTGCCTGGAGGTTCGGGACAGGTTCGGGGGCTTTCTTT. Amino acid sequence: CAWRFGTGSGAFF.